This TCR beta chain is from a study of blood T cell repertoires in COVID-19 (dated by TCRdb to the early 2020s). Background on the whole study: The collaborator samples originated in the United States, Italy and Spain and spanned the acute and convalescent phases of COVID-19. The repertoires were made available in a free public database intended to serve as a resource for research on the immune response to SARS-CoV-2. The material from the prospective study consisted of cDNA or gDNA derived from T cells, B-cell-depleted T cells, or PBMCs. The dataset comprised deeply sampled blood TCRbeta repertoires from subjects exposed to, actively infected with, or recovered from COVID-19. The samples were drawn from the first 160 participants of the ongoing ImmuneRACE study and from some 1,300 subjects provided by 6 global collaborators. Where available, HLA class I and class II types were obtained from metadata supplied by the sample provider rather than from assay-based typing. The sample metadata nearly always contained a de-identified subject ID, COVID-19 status, age in years and sex.

V and J are truncated by 0 bases and 0 bases respectively, leaving an intervening sequence of 13 bases. The CDR3, cysteine through phenylalanine, is 18 amino acids long. Kept here is only the CDR3 DNA, which spans 54 bases and is read in frame from base 1. The germline V gene supplies CDR1 SGHDT and CDR2 YYEEEE. Enrolling through a virtual design, the prospective study's participants ranged in age from about 18 to 100 years and lived across 20 to 30 United States geographic areas. To assign participants to cohorts, the prospective study relied on clinical history that participants themselves reported in a screening survey and a study questionnaire. Mobile phlebotomists in the prospective study collected whole blood, serum and a nasopharyngeal or oropharyngeal swab from every participant. Participants in the prospective study had the option to provide additional blood draws and questionnaires over a roughly two-month period. Prospective study blood samples were shipped either frozen or at room temperature before DNA extraction.

As regards this clone: Its antigen is still unknown. One base away there is no much larger clone; base qualities are not given.

The immunoSEQ Assay, a bias-controlled multiplex PCR, was used to amplify TCRbeta CDR3 regions from genomic DNA. Per the authors' processing: The number of nucleated cells in each sample was estimated from the amplification of reference gene primers within the assay. Sequence reads were collapsed and filtered to measure the absolute abundance of every unique TCRbeta CDR3 rearrangement. For each sample, productive Simpson clonality was calculated by taking the square root of Simpson's diversity index across productive rearrangements. Not all clones reach the TCRdb copy of this immuneACCESS table, which keeps in-frame sequences only. Checked studies attribute under half of the gap to unresolved V genes and leave the rest unexplained. The V and J calls and clone size are taken from that table; D and trimming were inferred from the DNA. The sample table lists fewer than 250,000 clones, about nine tenths of them with a count of one. Together, the top ten hold 2.6% of the sample.

The investigation overall reported the following: The quantity of clinical and demographic metadata differed by source and by participant and was supplied without curation.

The sequence is built from TRBV5-6 and TRBJ2-6; the best D guess is TRBD1, with 5 bases matching. The source is a young woman with acute COVID-19. The sequenced material came from PBMCs or T cells enriched from blood (not recorded which). The nucleotides are TGTGCCAGCAGCTTGGGATCAGGGTTTAGCTCTGGGGCCAACGTCCTGACTTTC. This gives the protein CASSLGSGFSSGANVLTF. Supplemented by the reference TRBV5-6 and TRBJ2-6 proteins around the CDR3, the complete variable domain is DAGVTQSPTHLIKTRGQQVTLRCSPKSGHDTVSWYQQALGQGPQFIFQYYEEEERQRGNFPDRFSGHQFPNYSSELNVNALLLGDSALYLCASSLGSGFSSGANVLTFGAGSRLTVL.